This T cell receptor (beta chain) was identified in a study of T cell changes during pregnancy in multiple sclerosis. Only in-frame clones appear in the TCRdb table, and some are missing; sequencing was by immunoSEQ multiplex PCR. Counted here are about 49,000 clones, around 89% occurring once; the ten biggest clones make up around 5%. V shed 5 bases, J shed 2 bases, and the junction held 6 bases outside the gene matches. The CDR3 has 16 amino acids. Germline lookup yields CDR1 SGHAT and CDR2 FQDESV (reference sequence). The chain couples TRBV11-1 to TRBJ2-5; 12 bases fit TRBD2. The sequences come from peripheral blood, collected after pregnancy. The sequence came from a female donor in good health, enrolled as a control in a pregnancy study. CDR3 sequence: CASSLGLAGGQETQYF. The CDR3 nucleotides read TGTGCCAGCAGCCTCGGCCTAGCGGGGGGGCAAGAGACCCAGTACTTC.